The following is a TCR beta chain sequence with its context. Its antigen is undetermined. The data belong to a study of blood T cells in healthy people across ages. Study in general: Template switching captured about one barcoded beta molecule per two T cells. Whole-study results and caveats: It was not known whether donors were CMV positive (a possible confounder of expanded clonotype changes). Relative to aged donors, long-lived donors carried more naive CD4+ cells and displayed higher diversity.

From germline, CDR1 is LGHNA and CDR2 YNFKEQ. CDR3 size: 16 residues. The V end was cut by 2 bases, the J end by 2 bases, with 15 bases between. The use of a sample-barcoded 5' primer and a J-beta primer mix characterized a second PCR of roughly 7 to 11 cycles. Every single cDNA molecule received a tag from a template-switch adaptor with 12 random nucleotides. A single record per CDR3 protein comes from TCRdb applying MiXCR to the 5' RACE reads. Among approximately 600,000 distinct CDR3 sequences, 58% were seen once, and the ten largest hold approximately 37%. The TCR sequence derives from a man between 60 and 70 years old in good health. The V call is TRBV4-2, the J call TRBJ2-5, with D hard to call. The sequencing input was blood. The CDR3 here is CASSQSTGGRQETQYF. The CDR3 DNA is TGTGCCAGCAGCCAATCCACGGGCGGCCGTCAAGAGACCCAGTACTTC.